Listed here is a single T cell receptor beta chain. TCRdb's copy holds only in-frame clones and misses some; the assay was immunoSEQ multiplex PCR. The sample records 97,000 or so clones, just over 90% being singletons. Germline values: CDR1 SQVTM, CDR2 ANQGSEA. V shed 6 bases and J shed 0 bases, with 13 bases lying between them. The length of the CDR3 is 14 residues. This record comes from a study of T cell responses to AZD1222 COVID-19 vaccine. The specimen comprised peripheral blood, sampled 28 days after the second AZD1222 dose. This clonotype was sampled from an adult who received the AZD1222 COVID-19 vaccine. The gene calls are TRBV29-1 and TRBJ2-3; no definite D call. CDR3 in DNA: TGCAGCGTGCAAGACCCTCCTAGCACAGATACGCAGTATTTT. Translated: CSVQDPPSTDTQYF.